These T cell receptor beta chains were read from a single sample in a study of T cells expressing NK-cell markers. Each CDR3 protein gets one entry in TCRdb, which reprocessed the 5' RACE reads and gives no DNA. The clone table shows 400,000 to 500,000 distinct CDR3 sequences, with the ten largest holding approximately 7%. The source material was blood T cells: a sorted CD56 or NKG2C T cell subset, CD4+ or CD8+ T cells, or bulk PBMC T cells (not recorded which). Source of these receptors: a woman aged 18 to 75 in good health. The CDR3 runs from the conserved cysteine through the conserved F or W.

V gene: TRBV7-8; J gene: TRBJ1-6; CDR3 protein: CASSADRRALHF
V gene: TRBV27; J gene: TRBJ1-1; CDR3 protein: CASRRQGVMNTEAFF
V gene: TRBV4-3; J gene: TRBJ2-3; CDR3 protein: CASSQGGLAFGTDTQYF
V gene: TRBV4-1; J gene: TRBJ2-3; CDR3 protein: CASSQELAGGLDTQYF
V gene: TRBV19; J gene: TRBJ2-7; CDR3 protein: CASSIEDGSYEQYF
V gene: TRBV28; J gene: TRBJ2-1; CDR3 protein: CASSSGQSRSDEQFF
V gene: TRBV5-1; J gene: TRBJ2-7; CDR3 protein: CASSLVRDSYEQYF
V gene: TRBV6-2/TRBV6-3; J gene: TRBJ2-7; CDR3 protein: CASSYSTGTPYEQYF
V gene: TRBV29-1; J gene: TRBJ2-1; CDR3 protein: CSVVIDSYRNEQFF
V gene: TRBV11-2; J gene: TRBJ2-7; CDR3 protein: CASSVNRGHEQYF
V gene: TRBV7-2; J gene: TRBJ2-7; CDR3 protein: CASSPSGRMYEQYF
V gene: TRBV15; J gene: TRBJ2-1; CDR3 protein: CATSSRGLAGLYNEQFF
V gene: TRBV4-1; J gene: TRBJ2-1; CDR3 protein: CASSHLAGGGEQFF
V gene: TRBV20-1; J gene: TRBJ1-2; CDR3 protein: CSASPGQGAYGYTF
V gene: TRBV12-3/TRBV12-4; J gene: TRBJ2-1; CDR3 protein: CASSFGPRGSYNEQFF
V gene: TRBV7-6; J gene: TRBJ2-7; CDR3 protein: CASSPQRGGLRYEQYF
V gene: TRBV6-1; J gene: TRBJ2-7; CDR3 protein: CASSQTRVGYEQYF
V gene: TRBV19; J gene: TRBJ2-2; CDR3 protein: CATTDRVSSGELFF
V gene: TRBV12-3/TRBV12-4; J gene: TRBJ2-7; CDR3 protein: CASITSGSREQYF
V gene: TRBV12-3/TRBV12-4; J gene: TRBJ2-2; CDR3 protein: CASSLRDSHTGELFF
V gene: TRBV5-8; J gene: TRBJ1-3; CDR3 protein: CASSFGQSAGNTIYF
V gene: TRBV18; J gene: TRBJ2-2; CDR3 protein: CASSPVLAGANTGELFF
V gene: TRBV19; J gene: TRBJ2-2; CDR3 protein: CASADPNTGELFF
V gene: TRBV12-3/TRBV12-4; J gene: TRBJ1-1; CDR3 protein: CASSFGLNWTEAFF
V gene: TRBV5-4; J gene: TRBJ2-2; CDR3 protein: CASSLWGSGELFF
V gene: TRBV2; J gene: TRBJ2-1; CDR3 protein: CASSLEQDSYNEQFF
V gene: TRBV10-3; J gene: TRBJ1-1; CDR3 protein: CAISESGGGAEAFF
V gene: TRBV11-1; J gene: TRBJ2-2; CDR3 protein: CASSLEIQAYNTGELFF
V gene: TRBV19; J gene: TRBJ1-2; CDR3 protein: CASSMGTAVSGYTF
V gene: TRBV4-2; J gene: TRBJ1-2; CDR3 protein: CASSQGRGRGYTF
V gene: TRBV30; J gene: TRBJ2-1; CDR3 protein: CAWIGGVYNEQFF
V gene: TRBV6-5; J gene: TRBJ2-1; CDR3 protein: CASSYGSQWTNEQFF
V gene: TRBV24-1; J gene: TRBJ2-1; CDR3 protein: CATSDRTSYNEQFF
V gene: TRBV7-9; J gene: TRBJ2-2; CDR3 protein: CASSQTGEFTGELFF
V gene: TRBV20-1; J gene: TRBJ2-1; CDR3 protein: CSASTGYNEQFF
V gene: TRBV20-1; J gene: TRBJ2-1; CDR3 protein: CSARALVGLAGGNEQFF
V gene: TRBV7-3; J gene: TRBJ2-2; CDR3 protein: CASRSDRALTGELFF
V gene: TRBV6-1; J gene: TRBJ2-2; CDR3 protein: CASSEAGFAGELFF
V gene: TRBV5-6; J gene: TRBJ2-3; CDR3 protein: CASSLRLDPDTQYF
V gene: TRBV4-1; J gene: TRBJ2-1; CDR3 protein: CASSPTPGQGYNEQFF
V gene: TRBV20-1; J gene: TRBJ1-2; CDR3 protein: CSARPPGQQGNYTF
V gene: TRBV7-2; J gene: TRBJ1-4; CDR3 protein: CASSLGTGLGMFF
V gene: TRBV5-5; J gene: TRBJ1-1; CDR3 protein: CASSPLGQGWGEAFF
V gene: TRBV18; J gene: TRBJ2-1; CDR3 protein: CASSPYSGSRNEQFF
V gene: TRBV18; J gene: TRBJ2-2; CDR3 protein: CASSPRDRSIEELFF
V gene: TRBV2; J gene: TRBJ2-4; CDR3 protein: CASRTSGSSGIQYF
V gene: TRBV4-2; J gene: TRBJ2-3; CDR3 protein: CASSLTDGTGIQIQDTQYF
V gene: TRBV10-3; J gene: TRBJ2-7; CDR3 protein: CAISEGQMNPPTTKQYF
V gene: TRBV5-1; J gene: TRBJ2-3; CDR3 protein: CASSLGTVLTDTQYF
V gene: TRBV11-2; J gene: TRBJ2-2; CDR3 protein: CASSLYSVDGTGELFF
V gene: TRBV12-3/TRBV12-4; J gene: TRBJ1-1; CDR3 protein: CASSERKVGTEAFF